This is a list of T cell receptor beta chains from one sample in a study of CD8+ T cells in alopecia areata. Only in-frame clones appear in the TCRdb table, and some are missing; sequencing was by immunoSEQ multiplex PCR. This table holds 200,000 to 250,000 clones, just over 65% found once. Sequenced material: CD4+ T cells sorted from blood, taken between weeks 43 and 45, from a patient treated with tofacitinib. The receptors derive from a human donor with alopecia areata. CDR3s include the opening cysteine and the closing phenylalanine or tryptophan. Fields, in order: V gene, J gene, clone size, D gene, CDR3 length, CDR3 protein, CDR3 DNA. D genes are given only for firm matches. Clone size is shown for a subset of rows, as once, few, many or a class of expanded clone.

v_call: TRBV10-3
j_call: TRBJ2-5
clone_size: .
d_call: .
cdr3_length: 13
cdr3_aa: CAIFSPGSETQYF
cdr3_nt: TGTGCCATCTTCTCGCCAGGGTCAGAGACCCAGTACTTC

v_call: TRBV5-6
j_call: TRBJ2-3
clone_size: few
d_call: .
cdr3_length: 11
cdr3_aa: CASSYDRFWYF
cdr3_nt: TGTGCCAGCAGTTATGACCGCTTCTGGTATTTT

v_call: TRBV30
j_call: TRBJ1-2
clone_size: few
d_call: .
cdr3_length: 10
cdr3_aa: CAWRGGGYTF
cdr3_nt: TGTGCCTGGAGAGGGGGAGGCTACACCTTC

v_call: TRBV29-1
j_call: TRBJ1-2
clone_size: .
d_call: .
cdr3_length: 14
cdr3_aa: CSVEKGVSNYGYTF
cdr3_nt: TGCAGCGTTGAAAAGGGGGTGTCTAACTATGGCTACACCTTC

v_call: TRBV7-2
j_call: TRBJ2-1
clone_size: .
d_call: TRBD2
cdr3_length: 17
cdr3_aa: CASSLGLGGGTYNEQFF
cdr3_nt: TGTGCCAGCAGCTTAGGACTAGGCGGGGGGACATACAATGAGCAGTTCTTC

v_call: TRBV10-3
j_call: TRBJ1-5
clone_size: .
d_call: .
cdr3_length: 14
cdr3_aa: CATAGVDSNQPQHF
cdr3_nt: TGTGCGACAGCTGGGGTGGATAGCAATCAGCCCCAGCATTTT

v_call: TRBV30
j_call: TRBJ1-2
clone_size: .
d_call: .
cdr3_length: 12
cdr3_aa: CALTTGKQGYTF
cdr3_nt: TGTGCCTTAACGACCGGTAAACAGGGCTACACCTTC

v_call: TRBV5-1
j_call: TRBJ1-1
clone_size: .
d_call: .
cdr3_length: 15
cdr3_aa: CASSLLGILNTEAFF
cdr3_nt: TGCGCCAGCAGCTTGCTAGGCATCTTGAACACTGAAGCTTTCTTT

v_call: TRBV28
j_call: TRBJ1-1
clone_size: .
d_call: .
cdr3_length: 14
cdr3_aa: CASRNLPMNTEAFF
cdr3_nt: TGTGCCAGCAGAAATCTCCCCATGAACACTGAAGCTTTCTTT

v_call: TRBV9
j_call: TRBJ2-3
clone_size: once
d_call: .
cdr3_length: 14
cdr3_aa: CASSVLVSTDTQYF
cdr3_nt: TGTGCCAGCAGCGTACTTGTCAGCACAGATACGCAGTATTTT

v_call: TRBV7-2
j_call: TRBJ1-1
clone_size: .
d_call: TRBD1
cdr3_length: 17
cdr3_aa: CASSQGGFEVLNTEAFF
cdr3_nt: TGTGCCAGCTCGCAGGGGGGGTTCGAGGTGCTGAACACTGAAGCTTTCTTT

v_call: TRBV19
j_call: TRBJ2-1
clone_size: few
d_call: .
cdr3_length: 15
cdr3_aa: CASSIVGGAPNEQFF
cdr3_nt: TGTGCCAGTAGTATAGTGGGGGGGGCCCCCAATGAGCAGTTCTTC

v_call: TRBV5-1
j_call: TRBJ1-2
clone_size: .
d_call: .
cdr3_length: 12
cdr3_aa: CASSPRGDGYTF
cdr3_nt: TGCGCCAGCAGCCCCAGGGGAGATGGCTACACCTTC

v_call: TRBV19
j_call: TRBJ2-7
clone_size: .
d_call: .
cdr3_length: 15
cdr3_aa: CASSPPGRDSVEQYF
cdr3_nt: TGTGCCAGTAGTCCCCCGGGAAGGGACTCTGTGGAGCAGTACTTC

v_call: TRBV4-3
j_call: TRBJ1-1
clone_size: .
d_call: .
cdr3_length: 15
cdr3_aa: CASSPQPREFAEAFF
cdr3_nt: TGCGCCAGCAGCCCCCAGCCGAGGGAGTTTGCTGAAGCTTTCTTT

v_call: TRBV25-1
j_call: TRBJ1-1
clone_size: .
d_call: .
cdr3_length: 15
cdr3_aa: CASSDGGSLNTEAFF
cdr3_nt: TGTGCCAGCAGTGACGGGGGCAGCTTGAACACTGAAGCTTTCTTT

v_call: TRBV29-1
j_call: TRBJ1-2
clone_size: .
d_call: .
cdr3_length: 15
cdr3_aa: CSVISLGSAGGGYTF
cdr3_nt: TGCAGCGTTATCTCTTTGGGCTCGGCTGGAGGTGGCTACACCTTC